This TCR beta chain was observed in a study of T cell repertoires in cytomegalovirus infection (dated by TCRdb to the late 2010s). Turning to the overall study: The peptide stimulations were aimed at well-studied HLA-B-restricted epitopes as well as recently identified HLA-C-restricted CMV epitopes, whose presentation resists viral immunomodulation. Donor HLA type was relevant to the analysis, because carriage of CMV infection together with the matching HLA type was indicated by public TCR beta signatures. Overall results and qualifications from the work: The ex vivo response was dominated by HLA-C-restricted CMV-specific TCR beta clonotypes, which also provided the single most frequent clonotype in two of eight donors. In both this cohort and an independent roughly 350-donor cohort, the cumulative frequency of public TCR beta family members distinguished carriers of CMV infection plus the relevant HLA type.

The intended sense of this specimen's treatment or condition label: in vitro stimulation with specific CMV peptide epitopes to enrich CMV-specific T cells. The run used an Illumina HiSeq 1500. Clones were called with MiXCR by TCRdb after fastp trimmed the public reads at Q25, and only in-frame beta chains were retained. Each CDR3 protein gets just one entry, which takes the most common genes and DNA from the rows behind it. The sample table holds roughly 700,000 distinct CDR3 sequences, of which 30% to 40% were seen once. Roughly 20% of the sample is in the top ten clones. Between the V and J ends, shortened by 3 bases and 8 bases respectively, the junction contains 11 bases. The CDR3, cysteine through phenylalanine, is 13 amino acids long. Only the CDR3 portion is preserved as DNA: 39 bases, with reading frame beginning at the first base. CDR1 and CDR2 are drawn from the germline V gene: SNHLY, FYNNEI.

This clonotype was detected a few times. Its antigen has not been determined. No base-level quality is on record; no much larger clone is a single base apart. The chain is made from TRBV2 and TRBJ2-1; matching of 6 bases hints at TRBD1 as the D gene. The TCR originated in a human donor in good health (CMV status not recorded). Some clones in this sample may be carry-over from other donors' samples. The starting material was cultured PBMCs, obtained from culture after CMV antigen stimulation. The base sequence is TGTGCCAGCAGTGACAGGGGTTGGGATGAGCAGTTCTTC. It encodes CASSDRGWDEQFF.